This T cell receptor beta chain was recovered during a study of cytomegalovirus exposure and HLA in healthy donors. Study-wide results and caveats: Presence/absence analyses treated sequencing depth as roughly uniform across donors. Follow-up analysis found HLA locus-dependent TCR association rates, highest for DRB1 and lowest for HLA-C.

V was clipped by 5 bases and J by 8 bases; unmatched bases: 4. The CDR3 contains 12 residues. Germline V gene lookup returns CDR1 KGHSH and CDR2 LQKENI. On this clone: The antigen is unknown.

Researchers ran the PCR with 60 Vbeta and 13 Jbeta primers. Assay: immunoSEQ multiplex PCR; the TCRdb copy retains only in-frame clones and omits some. The sample lists about 140,000 clones, 82% occurring once. At sampling all donors were nominally healthy, likely with unrecorded immune exposures. The TCR sequence derives from a young man in good health and CMV-seropositive. This chain uses TRBV18 with TRBJ1-2; TRBD1 aligns across 8 bases. The sequenced sample consisted of PBMCs. For the CDR3, the DNA is TGTGCCAGCTCAATGGACAGGGACGGCTACACCTTC. It translates to CASSMDRDGYTF. The whole variable domain, filled in from reference TRBV18 and TRBJ1-2, reads NAGVMQNPRHLVRRRGQEARLRCSPMKGHSHVYWYRQLPEEGLKFMVYLQKENIIDESGMPKERFSAEFPKEGPSILRIQQVVRGDSAAYFCASSMDRDGYTFGSGTRLTVV.